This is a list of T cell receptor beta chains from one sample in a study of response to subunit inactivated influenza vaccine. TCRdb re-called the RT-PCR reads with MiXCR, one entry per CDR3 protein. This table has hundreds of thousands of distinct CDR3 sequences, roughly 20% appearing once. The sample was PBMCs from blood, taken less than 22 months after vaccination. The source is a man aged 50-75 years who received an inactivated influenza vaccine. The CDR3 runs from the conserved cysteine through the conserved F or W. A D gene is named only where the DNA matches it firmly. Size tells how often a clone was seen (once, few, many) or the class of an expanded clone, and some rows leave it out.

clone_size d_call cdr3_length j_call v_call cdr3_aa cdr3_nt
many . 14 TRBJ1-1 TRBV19 CASLPTVMNTEAFF TGTGCCAGCCTCCCAACGGTAATGAACACTGAAGCTTTCTTT
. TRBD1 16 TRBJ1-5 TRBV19 CASSIAADRVYQPQHF TGTGCCAGTAGTATCGCAGCGGACAGGGTTTATCAGCCCCAGCATTTT
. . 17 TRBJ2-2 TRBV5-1 CASSHDSTSISGGELFF TGCGCCAGCAGCCACGATTCGACTAGTATATCCGGCGGGGAGCTGTTTTTT
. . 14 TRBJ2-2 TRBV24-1 CATQATGDTGELFF TGTGCCACGCAGGCCACGGGGGACACCGGGGAGCTGTTTTTT
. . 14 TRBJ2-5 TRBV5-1 CASSTDSHKETQYF TGCGCCAGCAGCACGGACAGCCATAAAGAGACCCAGTACTTC
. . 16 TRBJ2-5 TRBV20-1 CSAREFGDLVQETQYF TGCAGTGCTAGAGAGTTTGGGGACCTTGTACAAGAGACCCAGTACTTC
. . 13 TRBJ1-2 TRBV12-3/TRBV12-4 CASSSQGAHGFTF TGTGCCAGCAGTTCACAGGGAGCCCATGGCTTCACCTTC
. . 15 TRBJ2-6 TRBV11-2 CASSQESIRANVLTF TGTGCCAGCAGTCAGGAATCCATAAGGGCCAACGTCCTGACTTTC
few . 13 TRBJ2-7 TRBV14 CASSQEIGSEQYF TGTGCCAGCAGCCAAGAGATAGGGAGCGAGCAGTACTTC
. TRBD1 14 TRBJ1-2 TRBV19 CASIGTEPNYGYTF TGTGCCAGTATTGGGACAGAGCCCAACTATGGCTACACCTTC
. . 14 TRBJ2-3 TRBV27 CASSPDRYTDTQYF TGTGCCAGCAGTCCAGACAGGTACACAGATACGCAGTATTTT
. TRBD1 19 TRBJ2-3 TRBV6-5 CASSSPPDGQGAGTDTQYF TGTGCCAGCAGTTCCCCCCCCGATGGACAGGGCGCGGGCACAGATACGCAGTATTTT
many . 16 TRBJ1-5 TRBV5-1 CASSLGQPNSNQPQHF TGCGCCAGCAGCTTGGGACAGCCCAATAGCAATCAGCCCCAGCATTTT
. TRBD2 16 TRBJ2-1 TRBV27 CASSLFPSGADNEQFF TGTGCCAGCAGTTTATTTCCTAGCGGGGCCGACAATGAGCAGTTCTTC
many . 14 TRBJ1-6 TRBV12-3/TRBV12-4 CASSLQGLNSPLHF TGTGCCAGCAGTCTTCAGGGTCTAAATTCACCCCTCCACTTT
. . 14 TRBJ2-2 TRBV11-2 CASSVGPGTGELFF TGTGCCAGCAGCGTCGGACCCGGCACCGGGGAGCTGTTTTTT
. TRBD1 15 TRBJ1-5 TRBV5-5 CASSSRDRDFQPQHF TGTGCCAGCAGCTCACGGGACAGGGATTTTCAGCCCCAGCATTTT
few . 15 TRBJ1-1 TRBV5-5 CASSLVDWTSTEAFF TGTGCCAGCAGCTTGGTAGATTGGACTAGCACTGAAGCTTTCTTT
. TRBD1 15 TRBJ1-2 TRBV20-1 CSAPTPPGQRYGYTF TGCAGTGCTCCCACCCCTCCGGGACAGCGCTATGGCTACACCTTC
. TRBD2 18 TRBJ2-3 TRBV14 CASSLGTSGRLEFYTQYF TGTGCCAGCAGTCTCGGGACTAGCGGGAGGCTAGAGTTTTATACGCAGTATTTT
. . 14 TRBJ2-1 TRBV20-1 CSASGTGTYNEQFF TGCAGTGCTAGTGGGACCGGGACTTACAATGAGCAGTTCTTC
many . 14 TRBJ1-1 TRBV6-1 CADRPGRGDTEAFF TGTGCCGACCGACCGGGGAGGGGTGACACTGAAGCTTTCTTT
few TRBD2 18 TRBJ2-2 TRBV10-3 CAISNLTGRAVNTGELFF TGTGCCATCAGTAACCTTACTGGGAGGGCTGTTAACACCGGGGAGCTGTTTTTT
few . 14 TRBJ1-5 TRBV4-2 CASSQEVRGEPQHF TGTGCCAGCAGCCAAGAAGTAAGGGGGGAGCCCCAGCATTTT
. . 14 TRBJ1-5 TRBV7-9 CASRSDGSNQPQHF TGTGCCAGCAGGTCGGACGGTAGCAATCAGCCCCAGCATTTT
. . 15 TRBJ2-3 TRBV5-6 CASSFYLHRADTQYF TGTGCCAGCAGCTTTTATCTCCACCGGGCAGATACGCAGTATTTT
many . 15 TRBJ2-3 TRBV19 CASSVKDTSTDTQYF TGTGCCAGTAGTGTGAAGGACACTAGCACAGATACGCAGTATTTT
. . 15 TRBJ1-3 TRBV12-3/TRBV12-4 CASSLPSGTGNTIYF TGTGCCAGCAGTTTACCGTCGGGGACTGGAAACACCATATATTTT
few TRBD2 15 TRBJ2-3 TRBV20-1 CSARKRGMSTDTQYF TGCAGTGCTAGGAAGCGGGGAATGAGCACAGATACGCAGTATTTT
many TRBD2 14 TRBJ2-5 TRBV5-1 CASSILTSQETQYF TGCGCCAGCAGCATTCTGACTAGCCAGGAGACCCAGTACTTC
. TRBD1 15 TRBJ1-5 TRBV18 CASSGVGQGIQPQHF TGTGCCAGCTCAGGGGTAGGACAGGGTATCCAGCCCCAGCATTTT
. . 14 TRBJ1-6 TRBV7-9 CASSGRTSNSPLHF TGTGCCAGCAGCGGGCGGACTTCCAATTCACCCCTCCACTTT
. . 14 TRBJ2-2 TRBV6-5 CASSYGAGSGELFF TGTGCCAGCAGTTACGGAGCAGGGAGCGGGGAGCTGTTTTTT
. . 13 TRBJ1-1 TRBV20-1 CSANGGLSTEAFF TGCAGTGCTAACGGGGGGTTGAGCACTGAAGCTTTCTTT
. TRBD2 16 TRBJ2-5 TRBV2 CASSLEGLAGVETQYF TGTGCCAGCAGCCTAGAGGGACTAGCGGGAGTGGAGACCCAGTACTTC
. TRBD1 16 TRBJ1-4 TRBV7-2 CASSLSQGARREKLFF TGTGCCAGCAGCTTAAGTCAGGGGGCAAGGAGGGAAAAACTGTTTTTT
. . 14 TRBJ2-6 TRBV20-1 CSASGGAGANVLTF TGCAGTGCTAGTGGAGGGGCTGGGGCCAACGTCCTGACTTTC
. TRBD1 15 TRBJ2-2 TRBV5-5 CASSPKQGVTGELFF TGTGCCAGCAGCCCTAAACAGGGGGTTACCGGGGAGCTGTTTTTT
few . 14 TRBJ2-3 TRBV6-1 CASSSGVSTDTQYF TGTGCCAGCAGCTCAGGGGTGTCCACAGATACGCAGTATTTT
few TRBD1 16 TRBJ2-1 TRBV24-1 CATSALGQGADNEQFF TGTGCCACCAGTGCCCTGGGACAGGGGGCGGACAATGAGCAGTTCTTC
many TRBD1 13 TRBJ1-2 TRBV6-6 CASSAQGASGYTF TGTGCCAGCAGTGCACAGGGGGCGAGTGGCTACACCTTC
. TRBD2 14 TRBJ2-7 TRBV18 CASSPPSGSNEQYF TGTGCCAGCTCACCACCCAGCGGGAGTAATGAGCAGTACTTC
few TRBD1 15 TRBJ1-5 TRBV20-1 CSALDRGRSNQPQHF TGCAGTGCCTTGGACAGGGGTCGGAGCAATCAGCCCCAGCATTTT
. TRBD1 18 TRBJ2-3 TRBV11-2 CASSLSPLAQGGTDTQYF TGTGCCAGCAGCTTATCCCCCCTGGCCCAGGGGGGCACAGATACGCAGTATTTT
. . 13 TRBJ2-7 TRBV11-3 CASSLVVGGEQYF TGTGCCAGCAGCTTAGTAGTGGGTGGAGAGCAGTACTTC
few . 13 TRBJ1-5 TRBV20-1 CSARDWSDQPQHF TGCAGTGCTAGGGACTGGTCGGATCAGCCCCAGCATTTT
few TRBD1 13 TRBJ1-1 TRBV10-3 CAIRTGGGTEAFF TGTGCCATCAGGACAGGGGGGGGAACTGAAGCTTTCTTT
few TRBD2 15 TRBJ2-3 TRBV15 CATRHLAGFTDTQYF TGTGCCACCAGACACCTAGCGGGATTCACAGATACGCAGTATTTT
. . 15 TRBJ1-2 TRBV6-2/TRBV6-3 CASSYSVRGFDGYTF TGTGCCAGCAGTTACTCGGTCAGGGGATTCGACGGCTACACCTTC
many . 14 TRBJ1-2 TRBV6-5 CASSYSKWVYGYTF TGTGCCAGCAGTTACTCGAAGTGGGTCTATGGCTACACCTTC
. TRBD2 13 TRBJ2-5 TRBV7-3 CASSPAGGETQYF TGTGCCAGCAGCCCGGCGGGAGGTGAGACCCAGTACTTC
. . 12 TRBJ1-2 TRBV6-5 CASSGRGRTYTF TGTGCCAGCAGTGGACGTGGCAGGACATACACCTTC
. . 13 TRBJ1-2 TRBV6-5 CASSYAESYGYTF TGTGCCAGCAGTTACGCAGAATCCTATGGCTACACCTTC